This passage covers 8 T cell receptor beta chains from one sample sequenced in a study of T cell repertoires in cytomegalovirus infection. No antigen is known for these receptors. TCRdb called the reads again in MiXCR, with one record for every CDR3 protein. The sample lists 340,000 or so distinct CDR3 sequences, more than 20% occurring once. Sequencing was performed on cultured PBMCs, taken from culture after CMV antigen stimulation. These receptors all stem from a human donor in good health (CMV status not recorded). Some clones in this sample may be carry-over from other donors' samples.

J is TRBJ2-7 and V is TRBV7-2, with 10 bases matching TRBD2. Germline CDR1 and CDR2: SGHTA and FQGNSA. The CDR3 is made up of 14 amino acids. J gave up 7 bases and V 5 bases, and 8 bases lay outside the gene matches. Written as DNA, the CDR3 is TGTGCCAGCAGCATGCTAGCGGGAGTTAGTGAGCAGTACGTC. Its translation: CASSMLAGVSEQYV.

This clonotype was observed a few times. The rearrangement uses TRBV6-2 or TRBV6-3 and TRBJ2-7; D perhaps matches TRBD1 (6 bases). CDR3 length: 14 amino acids. Germline assignment: CDR1 MNHEY and CDR2 SVGEGT. Trimming removed 5 bases from V and 0 bases from J, with 11 bases in between. The CDR3 spells CASSGRDNSYEQYF. The CDR3 DNA is TGTGCCAGCAGTGGAAGGGACAACTCCTACGAGCAGTACTTC.

V and J are TRBV29-1 and TRBJ1-1; weak D call: TRBD1 (6 bases). Germline V gene data show CDR1 as SQVTM and CDR2 as ANQGSEA. Trimming took 5 bases from V and 4 from J, leaving 17 bases between them. The CDR3 spans 14 residues. The chain's CDR3 is CSVNRDTGATEAFF. In nucleotides, the CDR3 is TGCAGCGTTAACCGGGACACGGGTGCCACTGAAGCTTTCTTT.

The chain uses TRBV7-2 and TRBJ2-7; 9 nucleotides line up with TRBD1. This CDR3 is built from 13 residues. The germline gives CDR1 SGHTA, CDR2 FQGNSA. V gave up 4 bases and J gave up 7 bases; unmatched junction bases: 5. CDR3 sequence (DNA): TGTGCCAGCAGCTACGACAGGGGGAGGGAGCAGTACGTC. Its translation is CASSYDRGREQYV.

This clonotype was observed a few times. The chain employs TRBV24-1 and TRBJ2-7; the D gene could be TRBD1 or TRBD2 (5 bases each). This CDR3 region has 12 residues. Per the germline V gene, CDR1 is KGHDR and CDR2 is SFDVKD. CDR3 sequence: CANRARGREQYV. CDR3 DNA: TGTGCTAACCGGGCGAGGGGCCGGGAGCAGTACGTC.

The rearrangement joins TRBV6-5 to TRBJ2-5, with a tentative D call TRBD2 (6 bases). CDR3 size: 14 residues. The ends were cut back, 5 bases at V and 5 bases at J, with 15 bases in the middle. The germline gives CDR1 MNHEY, CDR2 SVGAGI. The CDR3 DNA follows: TGTGCCAGCAGTGACGCGGGACGCAGGGAGACCCAGTACTTC. It codes for CASSDAGRRETQYF.

This chain uses TRBV20-1 with TRBJ1-3, with 9 nucleotides matching TRBD1. The V and J ends lost 4 bases and 7 bases, in that order; junction bases with no gene match: 11. The CDR3 is 15 amino acids. The germline V gene has CDR1 DFQATT and CDR2 SNEGSKA (reference sequence). CDR3 region: CSAKAPGTGSNTIYF. The CDR3 nucleotides read TGCAGTGCTAAAGCCCCCGGGACAGGGTCGAACACCATATATTTT.

This clonotype was detected ten times or more. The rearrangement joins TRBV7-2 to TRBJ2-5; D ambiguous. V lost 1 base, J lost 9 bases, and 9 bases lay in between. CDR1 is SGHTA, CDR2 FQGNSA, per germline. CDR3 length equals 12 residues. CDR3: CASSLVWRPQYF. The CDR3 DNA is TGTGCCAGCAGCTTAGTGTGGCGGCCCCAGTACTTC.